Listed below are T cell receptor beta chains from one sample, sequenced in a study of cytomegalovirus exposure and HLA in healthy donors. Only in-frame clones appear in the TCRdb table, and some are missing; sequencing was by immunoSEQ multiplex PCR. The sample table sets out around 80,000 clones. Sample: PBMCs. The receptors stem from a boy younger than 18 in good health and CMV-seronegative. The CDR3 runs from the conserved cysteine through the conserved F or W. The D gene is left open where the match is weak. The size field is filled for only some rows; it gives once, few, many or a size class.

J: TRBJ2-5
V: TRBV6-5
D: -
size: -
DNA: TGTGCCAGCAGTTACTCAGGAGGTTCGACAGAGACCCAGTACTTC
CDR3: CASSYSGGSTETQYF

J: TRBJ2-7
V: TRBV11-1
D: -
size: -
DNA: TGTGCCAGCAGCTTAGTAAACTACGAGCAGTACTTC
CDR3: CASSLVNYEQYF

J: TRBJ2-7
V: TRBV6-1
D: -
size: -
DNA: TGTGCCAGCAGTTTAAATACGGGACACTTCTACGAGCAGTACTTC
CDR3: CASSLNTGHFYEQYF

J: TRBJ2-7
V: TRBV5-4
D: TRBD2
size: -
DNA: TGTGCCAGCAGCACCCCCGCGGGACTACGCGACGAGCAGTACTTC
CDR3: CASSTPAGLRDEQYF

J: TRBJ1-2
V: TRBV18
D: TRBD1
size: -
DNA: TGTGCCAGCTCAAACCGGGACAGACCCTATGGCTACACCTTC
CDR3: CASSNRDRPYGYTF

J: TRBJ2-2
V: TRBV5-8
D: TRBD1
size: -
DNA: TGTGCCAGCAGCTCCCGGACAGGGGGCCTGACCGGGGAGCTGTTTTTT
CDR3: CASSSRTGGLTGELFF

J: TRBJ2-6
V: TRBV7-6
D: -
size: -
DNA: TGTGCCAGCAGCTTAGACTTCTCGGGGGCCAACGTCCTGACTTTC
CDR3: CASSLDFSGANVLTF

J: TRBJ2-7
V: TRBV29-1
D: -
size: -
DNA: TGCAGCGTTGGGGAGTCCTACGAGCAGTACTTC
CDR3: CSVGESYEQYF

J: TRBJ2-7
V: TRBV7-2
D: TRBD1
size: -
DNA: TGTGCCAGCAGCTTCTTGACAGGGCGTGCTTACGAGCAGTACTTC
CDR3: CASSFLTGRAYEQYF

J: TRBJ1-1
V: TRBV27
D: TRBD1
size: -
DNA: TGTGCCAGCAGTCAACAGGGGGCCAATGCTGAAGCTTTCTTT
CDR3: CASSQQGANAEAFF

J: TRBJ1-1
V: TRBV5-1
D: TRBD1
size: -
DNA: TGCGCCAGCACTTTCTCTGGGACAGGGAACACTGAAGCTTTCTTT
CDR3: CASTFSGTGNTEAFF

J: TRBJ2-7
V: TRBV5-1
D: TRBD2
size: -
DNA: TGCGCCAGCAGCGCCGCTAGCGGGGGGGCCTACGAGCAGTACTTC
CDR3: CASSAASGGAYEQYF

J: TRBJ1-1
V: TRBV6-1
D: -
size: -
DNA: TGTGCCAGCACCCTTTCGGGGGGGAACACTGAAGCTTTCTTT
CDR3: CASTLSGGNTEAFF

J: TRBJ1-1
V: TRBV10-3
D: -
size: -
DNA: TGTGCCGCCCTTACTTCTTTGACGCGGACAAACACTGAAGCTTTCTTT
CDR3: CAALTSLTRTNTEAFF

J: TRBJ1-1
V: TRBV6-1
D: -
size: medium-sized
DNA: TGTGCCAGCAGCCATCGGACGGAGGGCACTGAAGCTTTCTTT
CDR3: CASSHRTEGTEAFF

J: TRBJ2-7
V: TRBV30
D: -
size: -
DNA: TGTGCCTGGAGTGCGGGGAAAGGGCTCTACGAGCAGTCCTTC
CDR3: CAWSAGKGLYEQSF

J: TRBJ1-1
V: TRBV6-1
D: -
size: -
DNA: TGTGCCAGCAGCTCGAGGGATTATGACACTGAAGCTTTCTTT
CDR3: CASSSRDYDTEAFF

J: TRBJ1-5
V: TRBV5-1
D: -
size: -
DNA: TGCGCCAGCAGCTTGGGTCGCGGCAATCAGCCCCAGCATTTT
CDR3: CASSLGRGNQPQHF

J: TRBJ1-2
V: TRBV5-1
D: TRBD1
size: -
DNA: TGCGCCAGCAGCGTTGGACAGGGTGAGAGTGGCTACACCTTC
CDR3: CASSVGQGESGYTF

J: TRBJ1-1
V: TRBV9
D: -
size: -
DNA: TGTGCCAGCAGCGTAGTGGCAGGGCCTACGACTGAAGCTTTCTTT
CDR3: CASSVVAGPTTEAFF

J: TRBJ2-5
V: TRBV30
D: -
size: -
DNA: TGTGCCTGGAGTCGCAACAACCAAGAGACCCAGTACTTC
CDR3: CAWSRNNQETQYF

J: TRBJ2-1
V: TRBV4-2
D: TRBD2
size: -
DNA: TGTGCCAGCAGCCAATATTCCCAGACTAGCGGGGACAATGAGCAGTTCTTC
CDR3: CASSQYSQTSGDNEQFF

J: TRBJ1-1
V: TRBV19
D: TRBD1
size: -
DNA: TGTGCCAGTATCTCCCGACAGGGTCTGATCGGTGAAGCTTTCTTT
CDR3: CASISRQGLIGEAFF

J: TRBJ1-2
V: TRBV5-1
D: -
size: -
DNA: TGCGCCAGCAGCTCGTTGGAGCGCAACTATGGCTACACCTTC
CDR3: CASSSLERNYGYTF

J: TRBJ2-7
V: TRBV6-5
D: TRBD2
size: -
DNA: TGTGCCAGCAGATATAGCGGGAGTTACGAGCAGTACTTC
CDR3: CASRYSGSYEQYF

J: TRBJ1-1
V: TRBV30
D: -
size: -
DNA: TGTGCCTGGAGTTGGCAGGGTGGGAACACTGAAGCTTTCTTT
CDR3: CAWSWQGGNTEAFF

J: TRBJ2-2
V: TRBV4-3
D: TRBD2
size: -
DNA: TGCGCCAGCAGCCAAGGGTTGGCGGTCGGGACTAGCGGAAAATCGAACACCGGGGAGCTGTTTTTT
CDR3: CASSQGLAVGTSGKSNTGELFF

J: TRBJ1-1
V: TRBV7-9
D: -
size: -
DNA: TGTGCCAGCAGCCTTCCGAGAGGGGGTGTGACTGAAGCTTTCTTT
CDR3: CASSLPRGGVTEAFF

J: TRBJ1-1
V: TRBV19
D: TRBD1
size: -
DNA: TGTGCCAGTAGCACTGGGACAGGGGTAATCGGAGCTTTCTTT
CDR3: CASSTGTGVIGAFF

J: TRBJ1-2
V: TRBV18
D: -
size: -
DNA: TGTGCCAGCTCCCCCGGGGAAGGGTATGGCTACACCTTC
CDR3: CASSPGEGYGYTF

J: TRBJ2-7
V: TRBV5-1
D: -
size: -
DNA: TGCGCCAGCAGCTTGGATGCAGGGGCCTACGAGCAGTACTTC
CDR3: CASSLDAGAYEQYF

J: TRBJ1-2
V: TRBV7-2
D: TRBD1
size: -
DNA: TGTGCCAGCAGCTTAGTTTACCGGGACAGCTATGGCTACACCTTC
CDR3: CASSLVYRDSYGYTF

J: TRBJ1-1
V: TRBV6-6
D: -
size: -
DNA: TGTGCCAGCAGTTACGGTGGGAGCTCGAACACTGAAGCTTTCTTT
CDR3: CASSYGGSSNTEAFF

J: TRBJ2-3
V: TRBV19
D: -
size: -
DNA: TGTGCCAGTAGTATTAGGTGGGAGCAAAGCGATACGCAGTATTTT
CDR3: CASSIRWEQSDTQYF

J: TRBJ2-2
V: TRBV4-1
D: TRBD1
size: -
DNA: TGCGCCAGCAGCGCCGACAGGGGGCCCGGGGAGCTGTTTTTT
CDR3: CASSADRGPGELFF

J: TRBJ2-5
V: TRBV18
D: -
size: -
DNA: TGTGCCAGCTCGCTTAGACAGGACCCAGGGACCCAGTACTTC
CDR3: CASSLRQDPGTQYF

J: TRBJ2-1
V: TRBV7-9
D: TRBD2
size: -
DNA: TGTGCCAGCAGCCCGACTAGCGGGAGGGCCGATGAGCAGTTCTTC
CDR3: CASSPTSGRADEQFF

J: TRBJ2-1
V: TRBV4-2
D: TRBD2
size: -
DNA: TGTGCCAGCAGCCGAGTACTAGCGGGGGGCCGCTCCTACAATGAGCAGTTCTTC
CDR3: CASSRVLAGGRSYNEQFF

J: TRBJ1-2
V: TRBV7-8
D: TRBD1
size: -
DNA: TGTGCCAGCAGCTTAGTGGAGGGGACAGGCTATGGCTACACCTTC
CDR3: CASSLVEGTGYGYTF

J: TRBJ2-3
V: TRBV18
D: TRBD1
size: -
DNA: TGTGCCAGCTCTCTGACAGGGGACAGCACAGATACGCAGTATTTT
CDR3: CASSLTGDSTDTQYF

J: TRBJ2-1
V: TRBV4-1
D: -
size: -
DNA: TGCGCCAGCAGCCACAAACAGGTATACAATGAGCAGTTCTTC
CDR3: CASSHKQVYNEQFF

J: TRBJ2-2
V: TRBV4-1
D: TRBD2
size: -
DNA: TGCGCCAGCAGCCATGCTCTAGCGGGGGGGCCGTTGGGGGAGCTGTTTTTT
CDR3: CASSHALAGGPLGELFF

J: TRBJ2-2
V: TRBV9
D: TRBD2
size: -
DNA: TGTGCCAGCAGCGTGTACGGGGGGGCGAACACCGGGGAGCTGTTTTTT
CDR3: CASSVYGGANTGELFF

J: TRBJ1-1
V: TRBV5-6
D: -
size: -
DNA: TGTGCCAGCAGCTTGGAGCGTATTGGTGAAGCTTTCTTT
CDR3: CASSLERIGEAFF

J: TRBJ2-7
V: TRBV7-2
D: -
size: -
DNA: TGTGCCAGCAGGCTAACAGGAACCTCCTACGAGCAGTACTTC
CDR3: CASRLTGTSYEQYF

J: TRBJ2-5
V: TRBV5-4
D: TRBD2
size: -
DNA: TGTGCCAGCAGCCATGGGACTAGCAAAGAGACCCAGTACTTC
CDR3: CASSHGTSKETQYF

J: TRBJ1-5
V: TRBV2
D: -
size: -
DNA: TGTGCCAGCAGTGAACAGGGTCAGCCCCAGCATTTT
CDR3: CASSEQGQPQHF

J: TRBJ2-3
V: TRBV29-1
D: TRBD2
size: -
DNA: TGCAGCGGGCGACTAGCGGGAGCCCCTGCAGATACGCAGTATTTT
CDR3: CSGRLAGAPADTQYF

J: TRBJ2-1
V: TRBV30
D: TRBD2
size: -
DNA: TGTGCCTGGAGCGTTACTAGCGGGGGGTACAAGTTCTTC
CDR3: CAWSVTSGGYKFF